The TCR beta chain under discussion was sequenced for a study of blood T cells in healthy people across ages. The CDR3 totals 14 residues. V lost 1 base and J 2 bases, leaving 9 bases between the germline ends. CDR1 is MGHRA, CDR2 YSYEKL, per germline. Together with a sample-barcoded 5' primer, a J-beta primer mix was included in a second PCR lasting about 6 to 12 cycles. TCRdb reprocessed the 5' RACE reads via MiXCR and lists one record per CDR3 protein. The table has 1.8 million or so distinct CDR3 sequences, 30% to 40% seen once. Sequencing was done on a sample of blood. The V gene is TRBV4-1, the J gene TRBJ2-7; the D is unclear. The clonotype was recovered from a human donor in good health. Here the CDR3 DNA reads TGCGCCAGCAGCCAAGGAGCTGATACCTACGAGCAGTACTTC. It codes for CASSQGADTYEQYF.